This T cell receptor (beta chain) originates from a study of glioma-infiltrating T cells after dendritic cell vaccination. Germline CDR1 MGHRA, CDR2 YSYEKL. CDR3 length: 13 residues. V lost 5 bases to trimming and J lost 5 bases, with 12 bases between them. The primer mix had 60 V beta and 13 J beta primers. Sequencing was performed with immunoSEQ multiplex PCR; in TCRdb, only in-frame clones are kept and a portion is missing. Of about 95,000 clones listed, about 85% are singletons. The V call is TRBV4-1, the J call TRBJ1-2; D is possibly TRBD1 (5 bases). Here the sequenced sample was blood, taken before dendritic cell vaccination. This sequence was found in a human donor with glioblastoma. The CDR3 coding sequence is TGCGCCAGCAGCACCCCGGAGGGGTATGGCTACACCTTC. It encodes CASSTPEGYGYTF.